This T cell receptor beta chain was sequenced for a study of T cell repertoires in cytomegalovirus infection. Study information: Public TCR beta signatures were indicative of both CMV infection and a matching HLA type. The study's findings and limits: Clonotypes of TCR beta that were HLA-C-restricted and CMV-specific dominated the ex vivo response.

In the case of this clonotype: Antigen: not known.

V was clipped by 7 bases and J by 5 bases, with 14 bases between them. The CDR3 has 13 residues. A single record per CDR3 protein comes from TCRdb applying MiXCR to the reads. This repertoire shows approximately 65,000 distinct CDR3 sequences, around 21% found once; its top ten account for 65% to 75%. V gene TRBV12-3 or TRBV12-4 combines with J gene TRBJ1-2; D remains ambiguous. The receptor was derived from a human donor in good health (CMV status not recorded). Some clones in this sample may be carry-over from other donors' samples. The sample in question was CD8+ T cells from cultured PBMCs, obtained from culture after CMV antigen stimulation. The CDR3 nucleotides read TGTGCCAGCACCCTCGGTACCCTGTATGGCTACACCTTC. It encodes CASTLGTLYGYTF.